A single count supports the clone carrying this TCR beta chain. The CDR3 runs to 14 residues. The trim removed 5 bases at V and 4 bases at J, leaving 5 bases unmatched. Germline CDR1 MDHEN, CDR2 SYDVKM. Generated by immunoSEQ multiplex PCR, the TCRdb table keeps only in-frame clones and is missing some. The repertoire holds around 69,000 clones, with just over 95% as singletons. These data are taken from a study of cytomegalovirus exposure and HLA in healthy donors. The chain carries TRBV28 and TRBJ2-1, with TRBD2 matching 7 bases. The receptor's source is a woman under 30 in good health and CMV-seropositive. Sequencing was carried out using PBMCs. The CDR3 loop is CASSTPSGYNEQFF. CDR3 nucleotide sequence: TGTGCCAGCAGTACTCCTAGCGGATACAATGAGCAGTTCTTC.